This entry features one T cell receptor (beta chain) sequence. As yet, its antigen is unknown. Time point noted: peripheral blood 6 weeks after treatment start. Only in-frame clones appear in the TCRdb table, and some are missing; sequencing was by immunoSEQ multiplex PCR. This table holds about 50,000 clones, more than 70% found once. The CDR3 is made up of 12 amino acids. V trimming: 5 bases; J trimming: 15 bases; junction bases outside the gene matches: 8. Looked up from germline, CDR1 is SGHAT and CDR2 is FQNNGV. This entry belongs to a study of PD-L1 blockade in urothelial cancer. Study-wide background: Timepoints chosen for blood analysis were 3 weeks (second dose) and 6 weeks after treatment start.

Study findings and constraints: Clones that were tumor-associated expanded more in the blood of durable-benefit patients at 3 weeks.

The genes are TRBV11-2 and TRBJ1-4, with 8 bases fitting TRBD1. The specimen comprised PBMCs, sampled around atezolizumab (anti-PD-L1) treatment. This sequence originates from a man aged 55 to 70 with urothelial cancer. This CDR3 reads CASSPDRAKLFF. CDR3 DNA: TGTGCCAGCAGCCCGGACAGGGCTAAGTTGTTTTTT.